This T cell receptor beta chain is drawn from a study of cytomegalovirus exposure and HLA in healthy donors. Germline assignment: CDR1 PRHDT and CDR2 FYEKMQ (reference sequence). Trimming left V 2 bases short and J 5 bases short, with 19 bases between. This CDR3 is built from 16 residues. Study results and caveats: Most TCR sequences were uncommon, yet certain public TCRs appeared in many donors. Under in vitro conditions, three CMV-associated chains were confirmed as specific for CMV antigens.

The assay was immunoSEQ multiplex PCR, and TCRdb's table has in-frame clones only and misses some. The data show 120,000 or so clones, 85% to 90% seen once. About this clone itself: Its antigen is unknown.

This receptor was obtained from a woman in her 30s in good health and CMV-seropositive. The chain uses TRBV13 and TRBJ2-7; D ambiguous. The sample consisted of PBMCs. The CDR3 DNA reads TGTGCCAGCAGCTTAAGTCCCGAAGCCGGTAACCACGAGCAGTACTTC. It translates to CASSLSPEAGNHEQYF. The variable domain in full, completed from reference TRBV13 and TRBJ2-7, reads AAGVIQSPRHLIKEKRETATLKCYPIPRHDTVYWYQQGPGQDPQFLISFYEKMQSDKGSIPDRFSAQQFSDYHSELNMSSLELGDSALYFCASSLSPEAGNHEQYFGPGTRLTVT.